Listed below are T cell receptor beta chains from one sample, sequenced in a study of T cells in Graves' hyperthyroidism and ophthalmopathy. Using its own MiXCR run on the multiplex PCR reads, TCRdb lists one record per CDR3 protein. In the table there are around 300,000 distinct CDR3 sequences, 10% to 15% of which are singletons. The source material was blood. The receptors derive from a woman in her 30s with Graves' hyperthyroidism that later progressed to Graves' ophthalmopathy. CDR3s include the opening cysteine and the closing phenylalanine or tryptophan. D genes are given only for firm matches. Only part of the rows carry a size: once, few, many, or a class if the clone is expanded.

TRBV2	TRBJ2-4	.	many	CASSDGGMGNIQYF	TGTGCCAGCAGTGATGGGGGGATGGGAAACATTCAGTACTTC
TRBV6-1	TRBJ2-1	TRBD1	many	CASSPWGKSDRGEQFF	TGTGCCAGCAGTCCTTGGGGCAAGTCCGACAGGGGTGAGCAGTTCTTC
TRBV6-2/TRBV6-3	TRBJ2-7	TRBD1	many	CASTPGQGGYEQYF	TGTGCCAGCACCCCCGGACAGGGGGGCTACGAGCAGTACTTC
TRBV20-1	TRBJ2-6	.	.	CSAIPFSGANVLTF	TGCAGTGCTATTCCATTCTCTGGGGCCAACGTCCTGACTTTC
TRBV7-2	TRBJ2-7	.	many	CASSPSAGNEQYF	TGTGCCAGCAGCCCCTCTGCGGGGAACGAGCAGTACTTC
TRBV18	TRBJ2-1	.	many	CASSSVSEQFF	TGTGCCAGCTCGTCGGTAAGTGAGCAGTTCTTC
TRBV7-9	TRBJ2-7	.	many	CATAQDRSYEQYF	TGTGCCACCGCACAGGACCGTTCCTACGAGCAGTACTTC
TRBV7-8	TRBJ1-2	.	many	CASSSTLTGSYGYTF	TGTGCCAGCAGCTCCACCTTAACAGGGTCCTATGGCTACACCTTC
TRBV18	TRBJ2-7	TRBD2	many	CASSPPGLAGVGEQYF	TGTGCCAGCTCACCACCGGGACTAGCGGGAGTAGGCGAGCAGTACTTC
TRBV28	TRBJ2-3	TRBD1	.	CASRPGTGSTDTQYF	TGTGCCAGCAGACCGGGGACAGGGTCCACAGATACGCAGTATTTT
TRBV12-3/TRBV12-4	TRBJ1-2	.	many	CASSQMTRDYGYTF	TGTGCCAGCAGTCAGATGACAAGGGACTATGGCTACACCTTC
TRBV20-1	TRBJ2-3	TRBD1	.	CSARWTGSNQPQYF	TGCAGTGCTAGATGGACAGGGTCCAATCAGCCCCAGTATTTT
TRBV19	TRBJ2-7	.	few	CASSMGTPTYEQYF	TGTGCCAGTAGTATGGGGACTCCAACCTACGAGCAGTACTTC
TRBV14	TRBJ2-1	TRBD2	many	CASSQITSGSRHNEQFF	TGTGCCAGCAGCCAAATCACTAGCGGGAGTCGGCACAATGAGCAGTTCTTC
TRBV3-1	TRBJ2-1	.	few	CASSPQSGEEQFF	TGTGCCAGCAGCCCCCAGAGCGGAGAGGAGCAGTTCTTC
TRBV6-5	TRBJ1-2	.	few	CASSYPSGGDYGYTF	TGTGCCAGCAGTTACCCTAGTGGTGGCGACTATGGCTACACCTTC
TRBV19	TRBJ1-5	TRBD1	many	CASSQQGSDQPQHF	TGTGCCAGTAGCCAACAGGGGTCGGATCAGCCCCAGCATTTT
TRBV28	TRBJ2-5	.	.	CASRKQGVETQYF	TGTGCCAGCAGGAAACAGGGTGTAGAGACCCAGTACTTC
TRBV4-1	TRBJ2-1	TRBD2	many	CASSQDIAGVRTEQFF	TGCGCCAGCAGCCAAGATATAGCGGGAGTACGTACTGAGCAGTTCTTC
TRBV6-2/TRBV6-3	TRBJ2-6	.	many	CASSYEGSGANVLTF	TGTGCCAGCAGTTACGAGGGCTCTGGGGCCAACGTCCTGACTTTC
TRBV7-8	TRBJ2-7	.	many	CASSLHEGNNYEQYF	TGTGCCAGCAGCTTACATGAGGGTAATAACTACGAGCAGTACTTC
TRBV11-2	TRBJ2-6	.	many	CASSLHLSSGANVLTF	TGTGCCAGCAGCTTACACCTTAGCTCTGGGGCCAACGTCCTGACTTTC
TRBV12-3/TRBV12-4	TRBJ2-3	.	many	CASSPRGGRDSTDTQYF	TGTGCCAGCAGTCCCAGAGGGGGTCGGGACAGCACAGATACGCAGTATTTT
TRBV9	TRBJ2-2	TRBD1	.	CASSVVQGQENTGELFF	TGTGCCAGCAGCGTAGTCCAAGGACAGGAGAACACCGGGGAGCTGTTTTTT
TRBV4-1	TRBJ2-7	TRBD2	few	CASSQSGLAGNSYEQYF	TGCGCCAGCAGCCAGAGCGGACTAGCGGGGAACTCCTACGAGCAGTACTTC
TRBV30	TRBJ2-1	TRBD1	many	CAWGPGQLYNEQFF	TGTGCCTGGGGTCCGGGACAGCTATACAATGAGCAGTTCTTC
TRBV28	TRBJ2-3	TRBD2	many	CASSTSSGGIFTDTQYF	TGTGCCAGCAGCACATCTAGCGGGGGAATCTTCACAGATACGCAGTATTTT